Listed here are 27 T cell receptor beta chains from one sample, sequenced in a study of T cells in Graves' hyperthyroidism and ophthalmopathy. Authors of the study amplified TCR beta CDR3 regions from RNA transcripts. First-round RT-PCR of the TCR CDR3 relied on the HTBI primer set. TCRdb reanalysed the multiplex PCR reads using MiXCR and keeps one entry per CDR3 protein. Of hundreds of thousands of distinct CDR3 sequences in the sample, about 45% were seen once. Sequenced: peripheral blood or thyroid tissue (not recorded which). The receptors here all came from a woman under 30 with Graves' hyperthyroidism.

The chain employs TRBV29-1 and TRBJ1-5; maybe TRBD1 (5 bases). CDR1 and CDR2 (germline): SQVTM, ANQGSEA. The V end was cut by 8 bases, the J end by 4 bases, with 15 bases between. The CDR3 runs to 13 residues. For the CDR3, the DNA is TGCAGCAGTTTAGTCGGGGGAAATCAGCCCCAGCATTTT. Translating gives CSSLVGGNQPQHF.

This clonotype was picked up a small number of times. The chain carries TRBV6-5 and TRBJ2-5, with TRBD1 matching over 7 bases. CDR3 length: 16 residues. The ends lost 2 bases at V and 4 bases at J; junction bases unmatched: 10. Germline CDR1 and CDR2: MNHEY and SVGAGI. CDR3 residues: CASSYRDRVEIETQYF. The DNA for the CDR3 is TGTGCCAGCAGTTACCGGGACAGAGTGGAGATAGAGACCCAGTACTTC.

This rearrangement joins TRBV29-1 to TRBJ1-5; 9 bases fit TRBD1. This CDR3 comprises 13 residues. CDR1 is SQVTM, CDR2 ANQGSEA, per germline. CDR3 region: CREGTGSSQPQHF. In DNA form, the CDR3 reads TGCAGGGAGGGGACAGGGTCGTCTCAGCCCCAGCATTTT.

This clonotype was seen repeatedly, ten times or more. J is TRBJ1-1 and V is TRBV7-2; D unresolved. The CDR3 sequence is 12 residues long. Germline lookup yields CDR1 SGHTA and CDR2 FQGNSA. V dropped 2 bases and J dropped 7 bases, with 8 bases sitting between them. The CDR3 here is CASSLLAGEAFF. The CDR3 bases are TGTGCCAGCAGCTTACTTGCCGGTGAAGCTTTCTTT.

The V call is TRBV24-1, the J call TRBJ1-2; 9 nucleotides align to TRBD1. The CDR3 runs 15 residues. CDR1 and CDR2 from the germline V gene are KGHDR and SFDVKD. V lost 4 bases and J lost 7; bases outside the gene matches: 9. Written as DNA, the CDR3 is TGTGCCACCAGTGACCGGGACAGGGAAGGATCTGGCTACACCTTC. It is translated as CATSDRDREGSGYTF.

This clonotype was counted only a few times. The J gene is TRBJ1-5, the V gene TRBV24-1, with 11 bases identical to TRBD1. The CDR3 sequence is 15 residues long. V shed 3 bases and J 8 bases; nucleotides not matched to a gene: 5. Germline CDR1 KGHDR, CDR2 SFDVKD. For the CDR3, the DNA is TGTGCCACCAGTGATCGGACAGGGGGCAAGGAGCCCCAGCATTTT. This sequence encodes CATSDRTGGKEPQHF.

The sample holds a few counts of this clonotype. The rearrangement links TRBV12-3 or TRBV12-4 to TRBJ2-5; D possibly corresponds to TRBD2 (6 bases). V was clipped by 10 bases and J by 7 bases, with 13 bases between them. This CDR3 is 11 amino acids long. Here the CDR3 DNA reads TGTGCCACCTCCCTGGGGGGGACCCAGTACTTC. Protein product: CATSLGGTQYF.

The CDR3 reads CASSLDRVRTEAFF. The CDR3 nucleotides are TGTGCCAGCAGCTTAGACAGGGTAAGGACTGAAGCTTTCTTT. This sequence joins TRBV7-3 and TRBJ1-1; 7 nucleotides align to TRBD1. This CDR3 spans 14 amino acids. Germline values: CDR1 SGHTA, CDR2 FQGTGA. J was trimmed by 5 bases and V by 2 bases; bases with no gene match: 5.

The rearrangement links TRBV12-3 or TRBV12-4 to TRBJ2-2; TRBD2 agrees at 7 bases. Trimming at V came to 8 bases and at J to 4 bases, leaving 10 bases not matched to a gene. This CDR3 has 15 amino acids. Written as DNA, the CDR3 is TGTGCCAGCCACCAAGGGAGGGTGGGCACCGGGGAGCTGTTTTTT. Translating it yields CASHQGRVGTGELFF.

The chain recombines TRBV7-3 with TRBJ2-5; no definite D call. The V and J ends lost 1 base and 0 bases respectively, with 6 bases between them. The CDR3 consists of 14 residues. Germline V lookup: CDR1 SGHTA, CDR2 FQGTGA. The DNA of the CDR3 is TGTGCCAGCAGCTTAATCGGTGACCAAGAGACCCAGTACTTC. It translates to CASSLIGDQETQYF.

This chain connects TRBV25-1 to TRBJ2-3, with D unclear. Trimming took 6 bases from V and 0 from J, leaving 7 bases between them. Germline-derived CDR1 and CDR2 are MGHDK and SYGVNS. The CDR3 length is 13 residues. In nucleotides, the CDR3 is TGTGCCAGCAGCCCGGAAAGCACAGATACGCAGTATTTT. Protein: CASSPESTDTQYF.

This sequence joins TRBV29-1 and TRBJ2-5, with 8 bases identical to TRBD1. The length of the CDR3 is 12 residues. CDR1 SQVTM and CDR2 ANQGSEA come from the germline V gene. CDR3 coding DNA: TGCAGTGTCGGACAGGGAGAAGAGACCCAGTACTTC. Residues: CSVGQGEETQYF.

V usage is TRBV10-3 and J usage is TRBJ1-5; D not certain. CDR3 length: 13 residues. The germline CDR1 and CDR2 sequences are ENHRY and SYGVKD. Trimming took off 8 bases at V and 9 bases at J, with 17 bases between the two ends. CDR3 amino acids: CAIQGGPRLPQHF. The CDR3, as DNA: TGTGCCATCCAAGGAGGGCCCCGTTTGCCCCAGCATTTT.

The chain links TRBV7-3 to TRBJ2-1; 7 bases are shared with TRBD2. V dropped 1 base and J dropped 8; count of bases not matched to a gene: 8. The V gene's germline CDR1 is SGHTA and CDR2 FQGTGA. The CDR3 runs to 15 residues. The CDR3 DNA is TGTGCCAGCAGCTTAAGGGGGGGGACTACGGATGAGCAGTTCTTC. It is translated as CASSLRGGTTDEQFF.

A note on this clonotype: A read error is possible here, since a much larger clone lies one base away. This chain joins TRBV9 and TRBJ1-2, with TRBD1 as a possible D gene (5 bases). The germline gives CDR1 SGDLS, CDR2 YYNGEE. The CDR3 extends over 13 amino acids. CDR3 nucleotides: TGTGCCAGCGGCGTAGAGGGGACGGGCGGCTACACCTTC. Its translation is CASGVEGTGGYTF.

The chain has TRBV25-1 and TRBJ2-7; D might be TRBD2 (5 bases). V shed 2 bases and J shed 9 bases, with 11 bases lying between them. The length of the CDR3 is 12 residues. The germline gives CDR1 MGHDK, CDR2 SYGVNS. Here the CDR3 reads CASSEDTSGQYF. The CDR3 DNA follows: TGTGCCAGCAGTGAAGATACCAGCGGGCAGTACTTC.

Only one count was recorded for this clonotype. J is TRBJ2-7 and V is TRBV29-1, with a possible D match to TRBD1 (6 bases). CDR1 SQVTM and CDR2 ANQGSEA come from the germline V gene. The germline V and J ends were trimmed by 6 bases and 11 bases, with 14 bases remaining between them. The CDR3 spans 10 residues. For the CDR3, the DNA is TGCAGCGTCCTAAAGCCAGGGGAGTACTTC. It specifies CSVLKPGEYF.

This clonotype has only one observation. The chain couples TRBV24-1 to TRBJ2-5; D is possibly TRBD2 (5 bases). Germline CDR1 KGHDR, CDR2 SFDVKD. V was clipped by 4 bases and J by 2 bases, with 10 bases between them. The CDR3 is 14 residues long. In nucleotides, the CDR3 is TGTGCCACCAGTGACGTGAGGGAGCAAGAGACCCAGTACTTC. It codes for CATSDVREQETQYF.

This clonotype was counted at least ten times. The chain employs TRBV12-3 or TRBV12-4 and TRBJ1-3; 10 nucleotides match TRBD1. After removal of 3 bases from V and 8 bases from J, the junction contained 4 bases not matched to a gene. The CDR3 consists of 14 residues. The CDR3 reads CASSLTGGADTIYF. CDR3 DNA sequence: TGTGCCAGCAGTTTGACAGGGGGCGCGGACACCATATATTTT.

The rearrangement links TRBV2 to TRBJ1-4, with 7 bases identical to TRBD1. Trimming removed 3 bases from V and 7 bases from J; junction bases left unmatched: 5. CDR1 SNHLY and CDR2 FYNNEI come from the germline V gene. This CDR3 is 14 amino acids long. The CDR3 region is CASSEFDRVEKLFF. CDR3 nucleotides: TGTGCCAGCAGTGAGTTCGACAGGGTTGAAAAACTGTTTTTT.

The sample holds many counts of this clonotype. V and J are TRBV10-3 and TRBJ2-7; 11 positions match TRBD2. This CDR3 region has 14 residues. J was trimmed by 2 bases and V by 11 bases; bases with no gene match: 8. Germline CDR1 and CDR2: ENHRY and SYGVKD. The CDR3 here is CAAALAGVPYEQYF. For the CDR3, the DNA is TGTGCCGCTGCACTAGCGGGAGTGCCCTACGAGCAGTACTTC.

V and J are TRBV19 and TRBJ2-3; 11 bases are shared with TRBD1. CDR3 length: 15 amino acids. The V gene end was trimmed by 8 bases and the J gene end by 4 bases; junction bases not matched to a gene: 8. CDR1 LNHDA and CDR2 SQIVND come from the germline V gene (reference sequence). CDR3 sequence reads: CASCGTGGFADTQYF. CDR3 in DNA: TGTGCCAGTTGTGGGACAGGGGGATTCGCAGATACGCAGTATTTT.

This clonotype was seen repeatedly, ten times or more. The chain recombines TRBV24-1 with TRBJ1-2; D is unresolved. Germline values: CDR1 KGHDR, CDR2 SFDVKD. Between the trimmed V and J ends, which lost 4 bases and 8 bases, there was a span of 16 bases. CDR3 length equals 14 residues. For the CDR3, the DNA is TGTGCCACCAGTGAGCGTACTGAGCTGAGAGGCTACACCTTC. It is translated as CATSERTELRGYTF.

This clonotype was recorded at least ten times. The rearrangement links TRBV2 to TRBJ1-2; a possible D gene is TRBD1 (5 bases). Germline V gene sequence: CDR1 SNHLY, CDR2 FYNNEI. Trimming left V 6 bases short and J 8 bases short, with 10 bases between. There are 11 residues in the CDR3. CDR3 sequence (DNA): TGTGCCAGCAGCGGGGGAGTCGGCTACACCTTC. Its protein is CASSGGVGYTF.

The table lists this clonotype with a few counts. The chain joins TRBV15 to TRBJ1-6; D unclear. CDR1 LNHNV and CDR2 YYDKDF come from the germline V gene (reference sequence). V lost 1 base to trimming and J lost 10 bases, with 11 bases between them. The CDR3 consists of 14 residues. This CDR3 reads CATSRGAVESPLHF. In nucleotides, the CDR3 is TGTGCCACCAGCAGAGGGGCTGTTGAGTCACCCCTCCACTTT.

The CDR3 here is CASSLEGNEQFF. The CDR3 region has the DNA TGTGCCAGCAGCTTAGAGGGAAATGAGCAGTTCTTC. The rearrangement uses TRBV7-3 and TRBJ2-5, with D maybe TRBD2 (5 bases). The last part of the DNA fits TRBJ2-1 better; the J call may be wrong. The CDR3 has 12 amino acids. In germline, CDR1 is SGHTA, CDR2 FQGTGA.

The J gene is TRBJ1-5, the V gene TRBV2, with TRBD1 as a possible D gene (5 bases). V was clipped by 5 bases and J by 3 bases, with 11 bases between them. The germline V gene has CDR1 SNHLY and CDR2 FYNNEI. The CDR3 runs to 14 residues. Here the CDR3 DNA reads TGTGCCAGCAGTTACGGGACCTACAATCAGCCCCAGCATTTT. Protein product: CASSYGTYNQPQHF.